Listed below are T cell receptor beta chains from one sample, sequenced in a study of blood T cell repertoires in COVID-19. Method: immunoSEQ multiplex PCR; TCRdb's copy keeps in-frame clones and lacks some. The sample holds around 170,000 clones, roughly 70% seen once. Sequencing used peripheral blood. Source of these receptors: a woman of 80 years or more with acute or convalescent COVID-19. CDR3s leave out the opening cysteine and the closing phenylalanine or tryptophan. The order of the fields is clone size, J gene, V gene, CDR3 protein. Rows give clone size only sometimes, using once, few, many, or a class for an expanded clone.

once | TRBJ1-2 | TRBV7-9 | ASSLAGTGDYGYT
once | TRBJ2-7 | TRBV7-2 | AYTGGQDSYEQY
few | TRBJ2-1 | TRBV24-1 | ATSDRSGNPYNEQF
. | TRBJ2-7 | TRBV15 | ATSRDKGQVYEQY
. | TRBJ1-1 | TRBV5-1 | ASAQTAGNTEAF
few | TRBJ2-5 | TRBV28 | ASRSGAEETQY
few | TRBJ2-2 | TRBV9 | ASSVAGGLNTGELF
. | TRBJ2-1 | TRBV5-5 | ASSRLLSGTYNEQF
few | TRBJ2-3 | TRBV6-2/TRBV6-3 | ASSDPTGTDTQY
once | TRBJ2-7 | TRBV4-3 | ASSPTAGLASFPYEQY
. | TRBJ1-5 | TRBV28 | ASSLEGSFSQPQH
. | TRBJ2-1 | TRBV13 | ASSYRAGGFNEQF
. | TRBJ2-7 | TRBV18 | ASSPLERGEQY
. | TRBJ1-4 | TRBV19 | ASSNWGVEKLF
. | TRBJ1-4 | TRBV27 | ASTLRGGDREKLF
. | TRBJ1-1 | TRBV19 | ASSPRVSTEAF
once | TRBJ2-2 | TRBV29-1 | SVEEEFLGQGSGELF
. | TRBJ2-5 | TRBV10-3 | ATRTSGRGKETQY
. | TRBJ2-5 | TRBV5-1 | ASSWQGQETQY
. | TRBJ2-1 | TRBV3-1/TRBV3-2 | ASSQGRLAYEQF
. | TRBJ2-1 | TRBV27 | ASSLVRREGHEQF
. | TRBJ2-2 | TRBV7-9 | ASSPGTENTGELF
. | TRBJ2-3 | TRBV5-8 | ASSSGSGMADTQY
. | TRBJ2-2 | TRBV7-2 | ASSFWGQNTGELF
. | TRBJ2-7 | TRBV5-4 | ASSLFTSGSYEQY
. | TRBJ2-7 | TRBV28 | ASSSRGEQY
once | TRBJ2-7 | TRBV6-5 | ATARPQTYEQY
. | TRBJ1-6 | TRBV3-1/TRBV3-2 | ASSPSSGLLNSPLH
few | TRBJ2-1 | TRBV29-1 | SVEDPGGLAGDREQF
. | TRBJ2-7 | TRBV27 | ASSSPEGGQGVGIADYEQY
. | TRBJ2-5 | TRBV4-1 | ASSQESGLAGDQETQY
once | TRBJ2-7 | TRBV28 | ASSLPTGGNEQY
. | TRBJ2-1 | TRBV9 | ASSLDSGRGNEQF
. | TRBJ2-1 | TRBV5-4 | ASSLGSINEQF
few | TRBJ2-7 | TRBV4-1 | ASSQLETSGRSQY
. | TRBJ1-1 | TRBV10-2 | ASKEQEFEAF
. | TRBJ2-3 | TRBV20-1 | SASEPGTSGTDTQY
. | TRBJ2-3 | TRBV18 | ASSSKAGEVTDTQY
. | TRBJ1-2 | TRBV19 | ASSVGHLNYGYT
. | TRBJ2-1 | TRBV5-1 | ASSFDGGTYNEQF
. | TRBJ2-5 | TRBV19 | ASSIDPGQGLKTQY
. | TRBJ2-6 | TRBV5-4 | ASSLVRESGANVLT
. | TRBJ2-2 | TRBV2 | ASVLAGLTGELF
few | TRBJ2-7 | TRBV30 | APAEARLYEQY
. | TRBJ1-2 | TRBV6-5 | ASSSDNNYGYT
. | TRBJ1-2 | TRBV9 | ASSGTGGDGYT